These 32 T cell receptor beta chains were all obtained from the same sample, sequenced in a study of cytotoxic CD8 clonotypes in ibrutinib-treated CLL. Some clones are missing from TCRdb's copy, which holds only in-frame ones; the method was immunoSEQ multiplex PCR. The sample includes fewer than 400,000 clones, roughly two thirds of them seen just once. The source material was PBMCs, sampled after 36 months of ibrutinib treatment. The receptors derive from a human donor with chronic lymphocytic leukemia.

V gene TRBV5-4 combines with J gene TRBJ1-2; D gene ambiguous. CDR1 and CDR2 from the germline V gene are SGHNT and YYREEE (reference sequence). The V end was cut by 4 bases, the J end by 4 bases, with 14 bases between. The CDR3 runs 14 residues. In DNA form, the CDR3 reads TGTGCCAGCAGCCCCGAACGAAGCAGCTATGGCTACACCTTC. This gives the protein CASSPERSSYGYTF.

The V call is TRBV18, the J call TRBJ2-7, with 8 bases fitting TRBD1. This CDR3 has 14 residues. The junction had 5 bases not matched to a gene; V was cut back by 5 bases and J by 2 bases. Germline V lookup: CDR1 KGHSH, CDR2 LQKENI. Written as DNA, the CDR3 is TGTGCCAGCTCATCGCGACAGGGGCCCTACGAGCAGTACTTC. Amino acid sequence: CASSSRQGPYEQYF.

The chain links TRBV18 to TRBJ1-6; tentative D call: TRBD1 (5 bases). The CDR3 sequence is 15 residues long. Per the germline V gene, CDR1 is KGHSH and CDR2 is LQKENI. V was trimmed by 5 bases and J by 7 bases, leaving 15 bases between them. CDR3 protein: CASSGVQGPNSPLHF. CDR3 in DNA: TGTGCCAGCTCAGGGGTCCAGGGACCCAATTCACCCCTCCACTTT.

Only one count was recorded for this clone. V usage is TRBV5-1 and J usage is TRBJ1-2; D is uncertain. Germline lookup yields CDR1 SGHRS and CDR2 YFSETQ. V lost 4 bases and J 4 bases, leaving 20 bases between the germline ends. The CDR3 has 16 amino acids. This CDR3 reads CASSPRYGEWGYGYTF. CDR3 DNA sequence: TGCGCCAGCAGCCCCAGGTATGGGGAGTGGGGCTATGGCTACACCTTC.

V is TRBV27 and J is TRBJ2-7, with 9 bases lining up with TRBD1. Losses at the gene ends were 8 bases for V and 0 bases for J; bases not matched to a gene: 8. The CDR3 has 15 residues. CDR1 is MNHEY, CDR2 SMNVEV, per germline (reference sequence). The CDR3: CASGGQGTPSYEQYF. The DNA of the CDR3 is TGTGCCAGCGGAGGACAGGGGACGCCCTCCTACGAGCAGTACTTC.

The chain recombines TRBV29-1 with TRBJ1-1; 7 bases align to TRBD1. Looked up from germline, CDR1 is SQVTM and CDR2 is ANQGSEA. The CDR3 is 13 amino acids. V lost 4 bases and J lost 5; bases outside the gene matches: 7. CDR3 in DNA: TGCAGCGTTGTGAGACAGGGAGATACTGAAGCTTTCTTT. Its protein is CSVVRQGDTEAFF. Full variable domain (rest looked up from reference TRBV29-1 and TRBJ1-1): SAVISQKPSRDICQRGTSLTIQCQVDSQVTMMFWYRQQPGQSLTLIATANQGSEATYESGFVIDKFPISRPNLTFSTLTVSNMSPEDSSIYLCSVVRQGDTEAFFGQGTRLTVV.

This rearrangement joins TRBV7-8 to TRBJ1-1; 7 bases align to TRBD1. The CDR3 is made up of 17 amino acids. V dropped 1 base and J dropped 9; count of bases not matched to a gene: 17. Germline V gives CDR1 SGHVS, CDR2 FQNEAQ. The CDR3 loop reads CASSLEGRDSLQGQAFF. The CDR3 DNA reads TGTGCCAGCAGCTTAGAAGGGCGGGACTCATTACAGGGGCAAGCTTTCTTT.

The rearrangement links TRBV29-1 to TRBJ2-4, with D maybe TRBD2 (7 bases). V lost 4 bases and J lost 8, with 12 bases in between. The CDR3 is 12 amino acids. Germline loops: CDR1 SQVTM, CDR2 ANQGSEA. The CDR3 here is CSVAGGPDIQYF. The CDR3 bases are TGCAGCGTTGCGGGGGGCCCAGACATTCAGTACTTC.

This clone has only a few counts. The chain carries TRBV6-1 and TRBJ1-2, with 8 bases matching TRBD1. Germline lookup yields CDR1 MNHNS and CDR2 SASEGT. The V and J ends lost 6 bases and 6 bases, in that order; junction bases with no gene match: 6. CDR3 length equals 13 residues. The DNA of the CDR3 is TGTGCCAGCAGAAGGGACAGGTTGGATGGCTACACCTTC. Translation: CASRRDRLDGYTF.

The rearrangement uses TRBV11-2 and TRBJ2-7; 7 bases are a match to TRBD2. The CDR3 length is 15 residues. The germline V gene has CDR1 SGHAT and CDR2 FQNNGV. The V segment lost 2 bases and the J segment 3 bases; nucleotides outside the gene matches: 7. The CDR3 here is CASSLRSGLIYEQYF. DNA of the CDR3: TGTGCCAGCAGCTTACGTTCGGGACTAATCTACGAGCAGTACTTC.

The rearrangement links TRBV11-2 to TRBJ2-7; D remains ambiguous. This CDR3 region has 13 residues. Germline CDR1 is SGHAT and CDR2 is FQNNGV. V lost 2 bases and J 7 bases, leaving 12 bases between the germline ends. CDR3 loop: CASSLRAALEQYF. CDR3 coding DNA: TGTGCCAGCAGCTTACGTGCGGCTTTGGAGCAGTACTTC.

This clone showed up just once. The chain combines TRBV29-1 with TRBJ1-1; 10 bases agree with TRBD1. Germline assignment: CDR1 SQVTM and CDR2 ANQGSEA. V gave up 6 bases and J gave up 11 bases; unmatched junction bases: 3. The CDR3 spans 10 residues. The CDR3 region is CSVVDRGAFF. CDR3 coding DNA: TGCAGCGTGGTGGACAGGGGGGCTTTCTTT.

The chain uses TRBV29-1 and TRBJ2-1, with 16 bases that match TRBD2. The germline V gene has CDR1 SQVTM and CDR2 ANQGSEA. The CDR3 extends over 16 amino acids. Trimming cost V 1 base and J 9 bases; bases outside gene matches: 6. In nucleotides, the CDR3 is TGCAGCGTTGAAGGTCCGGGACTAGCGGGAGGGATTGAGCAGTTCTTC. Translating it yields CSVEGPGLAGGIEQFF.

The chain recombines TRBV5-4 with TRBJ2-7, with TRBD1 matching 7 bases. The CDR3 consists of 13 residues. Germline trimming cut 0 bases from V and 7 bases from J; bases unmatched to any gene: 4. Germline values: CDR1 SGHNT, CDR2 YYREEE (reference sequence). Here the CDR3 DNA reads TGTGCCAGCAGCTTGGGACAGGGCGGGGAGCAGTACTTC. Its protein product is CASSLGQGGEQYF.

This chain joins TRBV6-8 and TRBJ1-6; the D gene is possibly TRBD1 (5 bases). Germline assignment: CDR1 MNHGY and CDR2 SAAAGT. V lost 7 bases and J lost 6, with 13 bases in between. This CDR3 comprises 14 residues. CDR3 nucleotides: TGTGCCAGCATAATGCAGGGTAGTAATTCACCCCTCCACTTT. Translated: CASIMQGSNSPLHF.

The chain uses TRBV5-1 and TRBJ1-3, with D possibly being TRBD1 (6 bases). The V gene's germline CDR1 is SGHRS and CDR2 YFSETQ. V was shortened by 0 bases and J by 7 bases, with 14 bases between the two germline ends. The CDR3 is 15 amino acids. The CDR3 region has the DNA TGCGCCAGCAGCTTGGATACAGGGAGTAGGAACACCATATATTTT. It encodes CASSLDTGSRNTIYF.

V and J are TRBV6-5 and TRBJ2-7; 8 bases map to TRBD1. There are 15 residues in the CDR3. The germline CDR1 and CDR2 sequences are MNHEY and SVGAGI. The V and J ends lost 6 bases and 1 base, in that order; junction bases with no gene match: 8. CDR3 sequence (DNA): TGTGCCAGCAGAATACACGGGACAGGTTCCTACGAGCAGTACTTC. Translation: CASRIHGTGSYEQYF.

The V and J genes are TRBV7-9 and TRBJ2-2; perhaps TRBD1 as D (5 bases). The V and J ends lost 1 base and 2 bases respectively, with 11 bases between them. The CDR3 consists of 16 residues. Germline V gene data show CDR1 as SEHNR and CDR2 as FQNEAQ (reference sequence). CDR3 coding DNA: TGTGCCAGCAGCTTAGTATTCCGGACAAACACCGGGGAGCTGTTTTTT. Amino acids: CASSLVFRTNTGELFF.

The rearrangement joins TRBV6-5 to TRBJ1-5; D is perhaps TRBD1 (5 bases). The germline V and J ends were trimmed by 2 bases and 7 bases, with 12 bases remaining between them. The CDR3 runs to 14 residues. The V gene's germline CDR1 is MNHEY and CDR2 SVGAGI. CDR3 sequence reads: CASSYGAGNQPQHF. The CDR3 DNA reads as TGTGCCAGCAGTTACGGGGCAGGGAACCAGCCCCAGCATTTT.

This clone was seen a few times. V is TRBV19 and J is TRBJ1-5, with a tentative D call TRBD1 (6 bases). The CDR3 runs 15 residues. The V end was cut by 9 bases, the J end by 2 bases, with 17 bases between. Germline CDR1 LNHDA, CDR2 SQIVND (reference sequence). This chain's CDR3 is CASRPWGGGNQPQHF. CDR3 DNA: TGTGCCAGCCGACCTTGGGGGGGCGGCAATCAGCCCCAGCATTTT.

This clone occurred once. The chain employs TRBV7-2 and TRBJ1-2; D is possibly TRBD1 (5 bases). The CDR3 length is 14 residues. Per the germline V gene, CDR1 is SGHTA and CDR2 is FQGNSA. The V end was cut by 4 bases, the J end by 4 bases, with 13 bases between. CDR3 protein: CASSSWAGGYGYTF. The CDR3 DNA sequence: TGTGCCAGCAGCTCTTGGGCGGGGGGCTATGGCTACACCTTC.

The chain recombines TRBV6-5 with TRBJ1-2; D is perhaps TRBD1 (5 bases). V gave up 6 bases and J gave up 4 bases, with 12 bases separating them. The CDR3 is 13 residues long. Looked up from germline, CDR1 is MNHEY and CDR2 is SVGAGI. DNA of the CDR3: TGTGCCAGCAGAGCCGCAGGGATCTATGGCTACACCTTC. This codes for CASRAAGIYGYTF.

This chain connects TRBV5-1 to TRBJ2-2; 8 positions match TRBD1. The V gene end was trimmed by 5 bases and the J gene end by 6 bases; junction bases not matched to a gene: 6. Germline values: CDR1 SGHRS, CDR2 YFSETQ. CDR3 length: 14 residues. DNA of the CDR3: TGCGCCAGCAGACCAACGACAGGGGCCGGGGAGCTGTTTTTT. The encoded protein is CASRPTTGAGELFF.

The chain is built from TRBV7-8 and TRBJ2-3; 13 bases line up with TRBD2. With V trimmed by 3 bases and J by 0 bases, 3 bases remained unmatched. Per germline, CDR1 SGHVS and CDR2 FQNEAQ. The CDR3 is 17 amino acids. DNA for the CDR3: TGTGCCAGCAGCTTGGGACTAGCGGGAATAAGCACAGATACGCAGTATTTT. Translated, it gives CASSLGLAGISTDTQYF.

CDR3 amino acids: CASSVSKGKAKNIQYF. CDR3 coding DNA: TGTGCCAGCAGTGTCTCTAAGGGAAAAGCCAAAAACATTCAGTACTTC. The chain has TRBV6-1 and TRBJ2-4; D call uncertain. CDR3 length: 16 residues. V dropped 4 bases and J dropped 0 bases, with 13 bases sitting between them. Germline CDR1 is MNHNS and CDR2 is SASEGT.

This clone was seen repeatedly, ten times or more. This chain uses TRBV18 with TRBJ1-1; D unresolved. V was pared by 3 bases and J by 3 bases, with 20 bases between. CDR1 is KGHSH, CDR2 LQKENI, per germline. CDR3 length: 17 residues. CDR3 sequence: CASSPFPVGGVDTEAFF. The CDR3 DNA reads as TGTGCCAGCTCACCGTTCCCCGTAGGTGGAGTGGACACTGAAGCTTTCTTT.

The chain combines TRBV10-3 with TRBJ2-7; D is tentatively TRBD1 or TRBD2 (7 bases each). The CDR3 totals 16 residues. Trimming stripped 3 bases from V and 3 bases from J, with 18 bases between. Germline values: CDR1 ENHRY, CDR2 SYGVKD. This CDR3 is CAISDFSQGGDYEQYF. The CDR3 DNA is TGTGCCATCAGTGACTTTTCGCAGGGGGGGGACTACGAGCAGTACTTC.

The J gene is TRBJ2-3, the V gene TRBV5-1, with D unresolved. V shed 1 base and J shed 4 bases, with 7 bases lying between them. This CDR3 spans 13 amino acids. Germline V gene lookup returns CDR1 SGHRS and CDR2 YFSETQ. CDR3 loop: CASSLRYADTQYF. The CDR3 coding sequence is TGCGCCAGCAGCTTGAGGTACGCAGATACGCAGTATTTT.

This sequence joins TRBV25-1 and TRBJ2-5, with 10 bases aligning to TRBD2. The CDR3 is made up of 16 amino acids. Germline V gene data show CDR1 as MGHDK and CDR2 as SYGVNS. J lost 4 bases, V lost 1 base, and 6 bases had no gene match. CDR3 bases: TGTGCCAGCAGTGAATCCAGCGGGGGGGGCCTAGAGACCCAGTACTTC. Its translation: CASSESSGGGLETQYF.

This clone was picked up a small number of times. The CDR3 bases are TGTGCCAGTAACAGGGACAATTCACCCCTCCACTTT. It codes for CASNRDNSPLHF. The chain carries TRBV19 and TRBJ1-6; TRBD1 is a possible D gene (6 bases). CDR1 is LNHDA, CDR2 SQIVND, per germline (reference sequence). The CDR3 contains 12 residues. Trimming removed 7 bases at V and 7 bases at J, with 8 bases between.

The chain combines TRBV6-4 with TRBJ2-1, with D possibly TRBD2 on 6 matching bases. CDR1 is MRHNA, CDR2 SNTAGT, per germline. V lost 2 bases and J 3 bases, leaving 11 bases between the germline ends. This CDR3 comprises 15 residues. CDR3 sequence: CASSDRRGGYNEQFF. In DNA form, the CDR3 reads TGTGCCAGCAGTGACCGGCGGGGTGGCTACAATGAGCAGTTCTTC.

This clone is a singleton in its sample. This rearrangement joins TRBV25-1 to TRBJ2-1; D not resolved. The CDR3 loop spans 16 amino acids. Germline CDR1 is MGHDK and CDR2 is SYGVNS. V was clipped by 4 bases and J by 0 bases, with 13 bases between them. The CDR3 spells CASSVQSPLSYNEQFF. In DNA form, the CDR3 reads TGTGCCAGCAGTGTACAAAGTCCCCTCTCCTACAATGAGCAGTTCTTC.